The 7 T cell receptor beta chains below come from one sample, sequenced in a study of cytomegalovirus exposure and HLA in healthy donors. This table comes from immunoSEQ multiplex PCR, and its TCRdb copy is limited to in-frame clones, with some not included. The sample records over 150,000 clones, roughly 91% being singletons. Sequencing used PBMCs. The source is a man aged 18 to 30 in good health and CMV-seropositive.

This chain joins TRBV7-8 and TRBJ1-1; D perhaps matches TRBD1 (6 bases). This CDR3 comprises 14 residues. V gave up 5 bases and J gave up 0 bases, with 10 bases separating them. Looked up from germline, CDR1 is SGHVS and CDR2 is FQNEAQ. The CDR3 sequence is CASSADRMNTEAFF. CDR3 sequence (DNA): TGTGCCAGCAGCGCGGACAGAATGAACACTGAAGCTTTCTTT.

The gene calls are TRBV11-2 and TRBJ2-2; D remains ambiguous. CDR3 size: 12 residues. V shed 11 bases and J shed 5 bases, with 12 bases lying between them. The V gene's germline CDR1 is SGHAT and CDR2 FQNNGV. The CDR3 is CALGKATGELFF. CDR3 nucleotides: TGTGCCCTAGGAAAGGCAACCGGGGAGCTGTTTTTT.

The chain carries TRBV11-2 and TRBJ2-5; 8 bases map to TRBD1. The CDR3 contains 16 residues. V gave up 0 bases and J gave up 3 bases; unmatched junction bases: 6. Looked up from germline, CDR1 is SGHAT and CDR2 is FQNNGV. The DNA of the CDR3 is TGTGCCAGCAGCTTAGAATCCGGACAGGGAGAAGAGACCCAGTACTTC. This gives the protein CASSLESGQGEETQYF.

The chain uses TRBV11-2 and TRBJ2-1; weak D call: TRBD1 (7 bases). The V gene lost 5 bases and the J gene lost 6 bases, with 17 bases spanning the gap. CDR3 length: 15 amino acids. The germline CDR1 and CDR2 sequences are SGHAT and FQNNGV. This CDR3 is CASSPGQVGGNEQFF. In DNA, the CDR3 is TGTGCCAGCAGCCCCGGACAGGTGGGGGGCAATGAGCAGTTCTTC.

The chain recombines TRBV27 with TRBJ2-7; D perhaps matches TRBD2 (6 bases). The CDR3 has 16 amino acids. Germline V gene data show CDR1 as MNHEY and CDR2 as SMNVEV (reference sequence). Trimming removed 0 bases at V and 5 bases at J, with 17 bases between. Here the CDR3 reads CASSLSGSGFPNEQYF. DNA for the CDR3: TGTGCCAGCAGTTTATCGGGTAGCGGCTTCCCCAACGAGCAGTACTTC.

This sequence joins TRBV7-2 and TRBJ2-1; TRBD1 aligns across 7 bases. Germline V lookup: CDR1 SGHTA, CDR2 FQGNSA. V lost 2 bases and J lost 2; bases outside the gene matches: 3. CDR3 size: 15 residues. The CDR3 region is CASSLRQGPYNEQFF. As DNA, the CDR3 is TGTGCCAGCAGCTTAAGACAGGGACCCTACAATGAGCAGTTCTTC.

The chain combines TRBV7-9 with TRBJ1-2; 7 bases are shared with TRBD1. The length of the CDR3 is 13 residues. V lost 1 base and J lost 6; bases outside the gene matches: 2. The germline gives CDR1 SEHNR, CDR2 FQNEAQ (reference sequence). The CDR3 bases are TGTGCCAGCAGCTTAGTACAGGGGAATGGCTACACCTTC. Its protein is CASSLVQGNGYTF.